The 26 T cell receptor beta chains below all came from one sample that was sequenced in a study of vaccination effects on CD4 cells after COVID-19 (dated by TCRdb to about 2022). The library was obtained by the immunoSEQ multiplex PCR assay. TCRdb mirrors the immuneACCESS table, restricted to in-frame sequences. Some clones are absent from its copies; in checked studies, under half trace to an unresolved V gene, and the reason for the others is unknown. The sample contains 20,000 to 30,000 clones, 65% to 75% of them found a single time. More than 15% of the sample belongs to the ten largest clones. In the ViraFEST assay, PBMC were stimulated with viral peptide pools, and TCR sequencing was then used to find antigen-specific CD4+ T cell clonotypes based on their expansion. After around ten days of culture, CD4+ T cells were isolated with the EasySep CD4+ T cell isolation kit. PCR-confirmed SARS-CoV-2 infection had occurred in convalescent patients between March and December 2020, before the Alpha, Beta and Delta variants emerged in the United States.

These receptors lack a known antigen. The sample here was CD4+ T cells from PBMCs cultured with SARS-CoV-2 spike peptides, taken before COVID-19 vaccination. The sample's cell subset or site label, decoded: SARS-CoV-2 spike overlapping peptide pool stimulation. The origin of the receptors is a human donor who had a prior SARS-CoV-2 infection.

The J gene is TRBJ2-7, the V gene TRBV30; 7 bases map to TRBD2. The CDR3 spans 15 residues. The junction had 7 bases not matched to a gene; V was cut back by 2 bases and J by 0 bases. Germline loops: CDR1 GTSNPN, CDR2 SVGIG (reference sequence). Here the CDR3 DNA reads TGTGCCTGGAGTAAGACGGGCGGGGGCTCCTACGAGCAGTACTTC. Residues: CAWSKTGGGSYEQYF. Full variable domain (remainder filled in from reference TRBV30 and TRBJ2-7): SQTIHQWPATLVQPVGSPLSLECTVEGTSNPNLYWYRQAAGRGLQLLFYSVGIGQISSEVPQNLSASRPQDRQFILSSKKLLLSDSGFYLCAWSKTGGGSYEQYFGPGTRLTVT.

The DNA for the CDR3 is TGTGCCAGCAGTTACCCCAGGGACAGGGGGGACACTGAAGCTTTCTTT. It yields the protein CASSYPRDRGDTEAFF. The chain has TRBV6-5 and TRBJ1-1; 11 positions match TRBD1. V was pared by 2 bases and J by 3 bases, with 5 bases of the junction left unmatched. Germline assignment: CDR1 MNHEY and CDR2 SVGAGI. This CDR3 is built from 16 residues.

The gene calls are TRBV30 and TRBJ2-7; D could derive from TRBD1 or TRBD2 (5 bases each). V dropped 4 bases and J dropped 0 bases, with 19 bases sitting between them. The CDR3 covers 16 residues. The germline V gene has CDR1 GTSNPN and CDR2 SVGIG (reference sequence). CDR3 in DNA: TGTGCCTGGACCGGGCCCGGGGAAAGGGGCTCCTACGAGCAGTACTTC. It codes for CAWTGPGERGSYEQYF.

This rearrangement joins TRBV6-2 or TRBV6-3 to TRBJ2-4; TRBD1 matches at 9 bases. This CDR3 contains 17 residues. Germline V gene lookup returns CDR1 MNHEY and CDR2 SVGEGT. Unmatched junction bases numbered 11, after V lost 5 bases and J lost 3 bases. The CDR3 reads CASSRPGQGTDKNIQYF. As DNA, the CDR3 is TGTGCCAGCAGTCGTCCGGGACAGGGTACCGACAAAAACATTCAGTACTTC.

The CDR3 is CASHRTGEAFF. The DNA for the CDR3 is TGTGCCAGCCATAGGACAGGGGAAGCTTTCTTT. This chain links TRBV5-5 with TRBJ1-1; TRBD1 matches 8 bases. The V segment lost 7 bases and the J segment 8 bases; nucleotides outside the gene matches: 4. The CDR3 is 11 residues long. CDR1 and CDR2 (germline): SGHKS, YYEKEE (reference sequence). Looking up the rest from reference TRBV5-5 and TRBJ1-1 gives the full variable domain: DAGVTQSPTHLIKTRGQQVTLRCSPISGHKSVSWYQQVLGQGPQFIFQYYEKEERGRGNFPDRFSARQFPNYSSELNVNALLLGDSALYLCASHRTGEAFFGQGTRLTVV.

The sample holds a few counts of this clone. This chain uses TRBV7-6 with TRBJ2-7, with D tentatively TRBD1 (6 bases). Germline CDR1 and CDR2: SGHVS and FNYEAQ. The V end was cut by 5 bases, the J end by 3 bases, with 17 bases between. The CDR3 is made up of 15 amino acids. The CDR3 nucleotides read TGTGCCAGCAGCCTAGGCCCGGACAGAGACTACGAGCAGTACTTC. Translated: CASSLGPDRDYEQYF.

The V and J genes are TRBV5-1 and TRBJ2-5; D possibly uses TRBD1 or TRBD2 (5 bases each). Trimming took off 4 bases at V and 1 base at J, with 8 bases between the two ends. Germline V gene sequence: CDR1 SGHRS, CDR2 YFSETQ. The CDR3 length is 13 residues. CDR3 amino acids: CASSRDGQETQYF. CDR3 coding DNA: TGCGCCAGCAGCCGGGACGGCCAAGAGACCCAGTACTTC. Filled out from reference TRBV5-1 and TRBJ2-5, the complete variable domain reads KAGVTQTPRYLIKTRGQQVTLSCSPISGHRSVSWYQQTPGQGLQFLFEYFSETQRNKGNFPGRFSGRQFSNSRSEMNVSTLELGDSALYLCASSRDGQETQYFGPGTRLLVL.

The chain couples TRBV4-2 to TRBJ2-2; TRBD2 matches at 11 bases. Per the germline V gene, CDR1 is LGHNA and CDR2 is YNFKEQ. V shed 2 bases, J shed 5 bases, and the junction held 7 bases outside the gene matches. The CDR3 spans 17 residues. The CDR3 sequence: CASSQLTGTSGTGELFF. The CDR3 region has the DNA TGTGCCAGCAGCCAACTCACCGGGACTAGCGGTACCGGGGAGCTGTTTTTT.

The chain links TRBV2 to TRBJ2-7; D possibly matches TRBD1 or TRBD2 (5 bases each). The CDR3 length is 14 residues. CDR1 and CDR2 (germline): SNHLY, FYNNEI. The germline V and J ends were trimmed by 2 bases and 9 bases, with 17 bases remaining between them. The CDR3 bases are TGTGCCAGCAGTGAAAGGCTAGGGGAGTATAGGCAGTACTTC. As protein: CASSERLGEYRQYF.

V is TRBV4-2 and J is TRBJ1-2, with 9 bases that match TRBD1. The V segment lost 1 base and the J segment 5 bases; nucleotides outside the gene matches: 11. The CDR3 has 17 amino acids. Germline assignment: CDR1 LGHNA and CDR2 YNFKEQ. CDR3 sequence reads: CASSQGLSGQGIYGYTF. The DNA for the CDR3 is TGTGCCAGCAGCCAAGGCCTCTCCGGACAGGGGATTTATGGCTACACCTTC.

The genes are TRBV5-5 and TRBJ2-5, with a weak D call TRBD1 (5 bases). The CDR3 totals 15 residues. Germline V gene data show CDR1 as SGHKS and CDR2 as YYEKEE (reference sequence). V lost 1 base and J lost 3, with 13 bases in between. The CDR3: CASSLTPLREETQYF. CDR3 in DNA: TGTGCCAGCAGCTTGACCCCACTCAGGGAAGAGACCCAGTACTTC.

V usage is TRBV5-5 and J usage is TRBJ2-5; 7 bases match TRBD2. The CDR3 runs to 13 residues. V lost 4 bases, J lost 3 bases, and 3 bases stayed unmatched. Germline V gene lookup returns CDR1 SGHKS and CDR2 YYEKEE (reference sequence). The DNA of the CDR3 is TGTGCCAGCAGCCACAGCGGGAAAGAGACCCAGTACTTC. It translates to CASSHSGKETQYF.

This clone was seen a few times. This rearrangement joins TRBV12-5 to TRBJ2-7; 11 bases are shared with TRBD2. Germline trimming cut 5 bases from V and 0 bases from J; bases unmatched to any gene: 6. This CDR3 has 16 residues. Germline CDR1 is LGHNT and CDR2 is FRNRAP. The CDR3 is CASGRTSGSLSYEQYF. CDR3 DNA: TGTGCTAGTGGTCGGACTAGCGGGTCCCTCTCCTACGAGCAGTACTTC.

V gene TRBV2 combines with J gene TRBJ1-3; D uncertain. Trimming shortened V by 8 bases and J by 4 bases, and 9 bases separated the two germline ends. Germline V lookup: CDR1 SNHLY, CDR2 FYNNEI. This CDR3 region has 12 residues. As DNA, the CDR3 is TGTGCCAGCCGCAGCAGGGGAAACACCATATATTTT. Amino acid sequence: CASRSRGNTIYF. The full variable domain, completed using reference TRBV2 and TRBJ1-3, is EPEVTQTPSHQVTQMGQEVILRCVPISNHLYFYWYRQILGQKVEFLVSFYNNEISEKSEIFDDQFSVERPDGSNFTLKIRSTKLEDSAMYFCASRSRGNTIYFGEGSWLTVV.

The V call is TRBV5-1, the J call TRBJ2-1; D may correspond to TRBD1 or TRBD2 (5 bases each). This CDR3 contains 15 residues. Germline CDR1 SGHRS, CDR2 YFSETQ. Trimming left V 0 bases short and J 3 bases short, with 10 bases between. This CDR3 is CASSLAGTDYNEQFF. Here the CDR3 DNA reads TGCGCCAGCAGCTTGGCCGGGACCGACTACAATGAGCAGTTCTTC.

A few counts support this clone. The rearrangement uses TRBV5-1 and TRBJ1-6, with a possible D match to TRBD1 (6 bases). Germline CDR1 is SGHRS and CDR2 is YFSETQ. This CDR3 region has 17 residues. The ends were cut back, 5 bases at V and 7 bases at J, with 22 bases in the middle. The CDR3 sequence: CASRPTRGGTENSPLHF. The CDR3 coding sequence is TGCGCCAGCAGACCGACCAGGGGAGGCACAGAGAATTCACCCCTCCACTTT.

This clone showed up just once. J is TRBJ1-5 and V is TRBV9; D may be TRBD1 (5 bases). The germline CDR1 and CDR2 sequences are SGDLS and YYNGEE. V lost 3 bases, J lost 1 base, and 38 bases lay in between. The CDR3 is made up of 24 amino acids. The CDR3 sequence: CASSDSDEIVGRPVYPESNQPQHF. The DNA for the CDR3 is TGTGCCAGCAGCGACTCAGATGAAATAGTGGGGCGACCGGTTTATCCGGAAAGCAATCAGCCCCAGCATTTT. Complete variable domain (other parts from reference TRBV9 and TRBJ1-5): DSGVTQTPKHLITATGQRVTLRCSPRSGDLSVYWYQQSLDQGLQFLIQYYNGEERAKGNILERFSAQQFPDLHSELNLSSLELGDSALYFCASSDSDEIVGRPVYPESNQPQHFGDGTRLSIL.

CDR3 residues: CASRLKTGAYSYEQYF. Here the CDR3 DNA reads TGTGCCAGTAGACTAAAGACAGGGGCGTATTCCTACGAGCAGTACTTC. J is TRBJ2-7 and V is TRBV19, with 8 bases matching TRBD1. CDR1 is LNHDA, CDR2 SQIVND, per germline (reference sequence). V shed 6 bases, J shed 1 base, and the junction held 11 bases outside the gene matches. The CDR3 loop spans 16 amino acids.

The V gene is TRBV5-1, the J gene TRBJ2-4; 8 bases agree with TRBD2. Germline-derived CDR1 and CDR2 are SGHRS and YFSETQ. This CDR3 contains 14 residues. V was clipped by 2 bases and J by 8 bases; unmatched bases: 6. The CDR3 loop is CASSFGTRADIQYF. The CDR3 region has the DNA TGCGCCAGCAGCTTCGGGACTAGGGCCGACATTCAGTACTTC.

The CDR3, as DNA: TGTGCCAGCAGCCTCCGCGGGACAGACTATGGCTACACCTTC. It specifies CASSLRGTDYGYTF. The chain combines TRBV9 with TRBJ1-2; 7 nucleotides line up with TRBD1. The CDR3 has 14 residues. Germline trimming cut 4 bases from V and 3 bases from J; bases unmatched to any gene: 6. Germline values: CDR1 SGDLS, CDR2 YYNGEE.

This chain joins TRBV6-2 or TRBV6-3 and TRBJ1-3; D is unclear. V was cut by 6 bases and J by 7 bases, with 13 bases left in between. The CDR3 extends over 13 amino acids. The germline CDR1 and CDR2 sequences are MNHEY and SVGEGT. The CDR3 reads CASSTRQANTIYF. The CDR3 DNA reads TGTGCCAGCAGCACTCGGCAAGCCAACACCATATATTTT.

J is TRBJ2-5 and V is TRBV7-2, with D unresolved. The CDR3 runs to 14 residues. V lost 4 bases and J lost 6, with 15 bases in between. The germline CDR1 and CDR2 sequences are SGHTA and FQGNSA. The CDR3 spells CASSSPTNLKTQYF. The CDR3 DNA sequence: TGTGCCAGCAGCTCCCCGACAAATTTGAAGACCCAGTACTTC.

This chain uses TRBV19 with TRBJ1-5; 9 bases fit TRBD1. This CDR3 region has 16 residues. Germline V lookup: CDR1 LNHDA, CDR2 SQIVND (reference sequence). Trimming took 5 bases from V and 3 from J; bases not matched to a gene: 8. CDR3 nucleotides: TGTGCCAGTAGTCAGGACAGGGGAGGGATCAATCAGCCCCAGCATTTT. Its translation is CASSQDRGGINQPQHF.

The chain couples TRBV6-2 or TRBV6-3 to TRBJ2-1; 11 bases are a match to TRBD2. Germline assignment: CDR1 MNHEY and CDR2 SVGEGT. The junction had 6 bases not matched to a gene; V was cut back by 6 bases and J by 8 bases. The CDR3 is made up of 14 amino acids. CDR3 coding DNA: TGTGCCAGCAGCGTTAGCGGGAGGGCGGATGAGCAGTTCTTC. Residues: CASSVSGRADEQFF.

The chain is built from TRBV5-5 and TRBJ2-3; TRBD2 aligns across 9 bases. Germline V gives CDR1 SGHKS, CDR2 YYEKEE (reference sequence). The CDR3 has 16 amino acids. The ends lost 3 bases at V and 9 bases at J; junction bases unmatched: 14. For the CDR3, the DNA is TGTGCCAGCAGCTCAATCGTCTTAGCGGGGGCTGAGACGCAGTATTTT. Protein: CASSSIVLAGAETQYF.

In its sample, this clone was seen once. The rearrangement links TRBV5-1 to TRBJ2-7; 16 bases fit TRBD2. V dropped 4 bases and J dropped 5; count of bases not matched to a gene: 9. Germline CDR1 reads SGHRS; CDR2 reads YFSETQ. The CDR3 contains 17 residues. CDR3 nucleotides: TGCGCCAGCAGCGTACCGGGACTAGCGGGAGGGCCGAACGAGCAGTACTTC. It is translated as CASSVPGLAGGPNEQYF.